This TCR beta chain was retrieved from a study of high-grade serous ovarian cancer treatment subgroups. Across the study: On average, 14,192 reads and 6,000 to 7,500 unique TCR beta rearrangements were obtained per sample. Findings and limits, study-wide: TCR relatedness rose with neoantigen level and trended with mutation load. Spatial context was lost because tumors were sequenced in bulk.

V lost 0 bases and J lost 1; bases outside the gene matches: 7. CDR3 length equals 17 residues. Germline V CDR1 and CDR2: SGHRS, YFSETQ. Tumor samples were taken before definitive surgery or chemotherapy. Sequencing used immunoSEQ multiplex PCR; TCRdb keeps in-frame clones, though not all of them. The sample holds 7,000 to 10,000 clones, about 75% seen once. Notes on this clone: Its antigen is as yet unknown.

The sequence was collected from a human donor with high-grade serous ovarian cancer. The rearrangement uses TRBV5-1 and TRBJ2-3, with 8 nucleotides matching TRBD2. Material for sequencing was tumor tissue. CDR3 loop: CASSLAMRGAGTDTQYF. The CDR3 bases are TGCGCCAGCAGCTTGGCCATGCGGGGGGCGGGCACAGATACGCAGTATTTT.